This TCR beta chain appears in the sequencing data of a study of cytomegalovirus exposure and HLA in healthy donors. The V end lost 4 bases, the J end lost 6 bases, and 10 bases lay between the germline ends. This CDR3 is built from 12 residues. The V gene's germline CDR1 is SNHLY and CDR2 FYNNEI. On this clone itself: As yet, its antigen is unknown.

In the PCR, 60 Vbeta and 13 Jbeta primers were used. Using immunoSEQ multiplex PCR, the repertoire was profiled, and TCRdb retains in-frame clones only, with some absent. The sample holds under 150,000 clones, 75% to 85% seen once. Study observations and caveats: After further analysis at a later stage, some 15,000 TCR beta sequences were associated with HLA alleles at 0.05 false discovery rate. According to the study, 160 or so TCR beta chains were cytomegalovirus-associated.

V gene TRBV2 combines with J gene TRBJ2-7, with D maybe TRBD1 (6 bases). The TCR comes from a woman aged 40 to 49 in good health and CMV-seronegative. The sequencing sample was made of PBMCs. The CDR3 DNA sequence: TGTGCCAGCAGTGGGAACAGGGTCGAGCAGTACTTC. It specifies CASSGNRVEQYF.